Shown below are 22 T cell receptor beta chains from a single sample sequenced in a study of cytomegalovirus exposure and HLA in healthy donors (dated by TCRdb to about 2017). The receptor library was made with the immunoSEQ multiplex PCR assay. For the multiplex PCR, a mixture combining 60 forward primers for TCR Vbeta segments and 13 reverse primers for TCR Jbeta segments was used. The clones in this table, taken by TCRdb from immuneACCESS, are in-frame only. Not every clone is retained; where verified, under half of the shortfall comes from an unresolved V gene, and the cause of the rest is unknown. The sample table shows around 140,000 clones, and roughly 80% are seen once. The ten top clones hold roughly 2.9% of the sample. The source material was PBMCs. The source of these receptors is a woman in her thirties in good health and CMV-seronegative.

V is TRBV10-3 and J is TRBJ2-7; a possible D gene is TRBD2 (5 bases). CDR1 and CDR2 (germline): ENHRY, SYGVKD. The V gene lost 7 bases and the J gene lost 6 bases, with 10 bases spanning the gap. The CDR3 runs to 11 residues. Here the CDR3 reads CAIKEGPEQYF. Here the CDR3 DNA reads TGTGCCATCAAAGAGGGCCCCGAGCAGTACTTC.

The chain combines TRBV7-8 with TRBJ2-7, with 7 bases identical to TRBD1. J gave up 3 bases and V 5 bases, and 16 bases lay outside the gene matches. This CDR3 comprises 17 residues. Germline CDR1 is SGHVS and CDR2 is FQNEAQ. The CDR3 region has the DNA TGTGCCAGCAGCATGGAGGTCCGAACACGGGACAGCTACGAGCAGTACTTC. Protein product: CASSMEVRTRDSYEQYF.

The V call is TRBV6-6, the J call TRBJ2-7, with D hard to call. Per the germline V gene, CDR1 is MNHNY and CDR2 is SVGAGI (reference sequence). Deletions cut 2 bases from V and 6 bases from J, with 14 bases between. The CDR3 totals 14 residues. CDR3 region: CASSYDPLTGEQYF. The CDR3 DNA follows: TGTGCCAGCAGTTACGATCCCCTTACTGGCGAGCAGTACTTC.

This clone was picked up one time. This chain links TRBV18 with TRBJ2-7; D gene ambiguous. The CDR3 covers 13 residues. Germline CDR1 KGHSH, CDR2 LQKENI. Trimming removed 3 bases from V and 6 bases from J, with 12 bases in between. The CDR3 protein is CASSPSAASEQYF. The CDR3 DNA follows: TGTGCCAGCTCACCTTCGGCGGCTTCCGAGCAGTACTTC.

The chain links TRBV5-1 to TRBJ2-1; 8 bases align to TRBD2. The CDR3 has 17 amino acids. Germline CDR1 reads SGHRS; CDR2 reads YFSETQ. V lost 0 bases to trimming and J lost 0 bases; unmatched junction nucleotides: 5. CDR3 residues: CASSLVFSGISYNEQFF. The DNA for the CDR3 is TGCGCCAGCAGCTTGGTGTTTAGCGGGATCTCCTACAATGAGCAGTTCTTC.

J is TRBJ2-7 and V is TRBV6-6; TRBD1 agrees at 8 bases. This CDR3 spans 14 amino acids. The germline V gene encodes CDR1 MNHNY and CDR2 SVGAGI (reference sequence). V was clipped by 2 bases and J by 5 bases; unmatched bases: 5. The CDR3 nucleotides are TGTGCCAGCAGTTACGGACAGGGTGGTAACGAGCAGTACTTC. It is translated as CASSYGQGGNEQYF.

This clone was detected a few times. The chain carries TRBV6-5 and TRBJ1-2; the D is unclear. Germline assignment: CDR1 MNHEY and CDR2 SVGAGI. The CDR3 is 15 residues long. The V and J ends lost 0 bases and 4 bases respectively, with 12 bases between them. This CDR3 is CASSYSSGGAYGYTF. CDR3 DNA sequence: TGTGCCAGCAGTTACTCGTCGGGAGGTGCCTATGGCTACACCTTC.

The rearrangement uses TRBV10-3 and TRBJ2-7; a weak D match, TRBD1 (6 bases). The ends were cut back, 6 bases at V and 1 base at J, with 13 bases in the middle. The CDR3 has 14 residues. Germline CDR1 reads ENHRY; CDR2 reads SYGVKD. The CDR3 sequence: CAIRRQADSYEQYF. CDR3 DNA: TGTGCCATCAGGAGACAGGCTGATTCCTACGAGCAGTACTTC.

This clone was detected a few times. This chain connects TRBV6-5 to TRBJ1-1; 9 bases are shared with TRBD1. Per the germline V gene, CDR1 is MNHEY and CDR2 is SVGAGI. J was trimmed by 3 bases and V by 7 bases; bases with no gene match: 3. CDR3 length: 13 residues. DNA for the CDR3: TGTGCCAGCACCGGACAGGGGTACACTGAAGCTTTCTTT. This encodes CASTGQGYTEAFF.

V and J are TRBV28 and TRBJ1-5, with D unclear. V was shortened by 5 bases and J by 9 bases, with 20 bases between the two germline ends. The germline V gene has CDR1 MDHEN and CDR2 SYDVKM. This CDR3 region has 15 residues. As DNA, the CDR3 is TGTGCCAGCAGTCCGGCGGGGTTCCGACATCTGCCCCAGCATTTT. This encodes CASSPAGFRHLPQHF.

This chain connects TRBV5-1 to TRBJ2-3; TRBD2 agrees at 10 bases. V was pared by 2 bases and J by 0 bases, with 6 bases of the junction left unmatched. The CDR3 totals 17 residues. Germline V lookup: CDR1 SGHRS, CDR2 YFSETQ. The CDR3 bases are TGCGCCAGCAGCTTAGGGCTAGCGGGGGATAGCACAGATACGCAGTATTTT. Amino acids: CASSLGLAGDSTDTQYF.

This chain joins TRBV19 and TRBJ2-7; D is undetermined. The germline gives CDR1 LNHDA, CDR2 SQIVND (reference sequence). This CDR3 contains 15 residues. V was shortened by 2 bases and J by 6 bases, with 17 bases between the two germline ends. The CDR3, as DNA: TGTGCCAGTAGTATAAGTGTTGGGCTCGTAGGCGAGCAGTACTTC. Residues: CASSISVGLVGEQYF.

The rearrangement joins TRBV5-1 to TRBJ2-2, with 10 bases that match TRBD1. CDR1 and CDR2 from the germline V gene are SGHRS and YFSETQ. This CDR3 is built from 16 residues. V was clipped by 3 bases and J by 5 bases; unmatched bases: 7. The CDR3 bases are TGCGCCAGCAGCTCTTCCGGGACAGGGGTTACCGGGGAGCTGTTTTTT. Its protein is CASSSSGTGVTGELFF.

V is TRBV29-1 and J is TRBJ1-2, with TRBD1 matching over 7 bases. The V gene end was trimmed by 7 bases and the J gene end by 4 bases; junction bases not matched to a gene: 6. CDR1 and CDR2 from the germline V gene are SQVTM and ANQGSEA. The CDR3 has 12 residues. CDR3 sequence: CSALGQSYGYTF. CDR3 coding DNA: TGCAGCGCACTGGGACAGAGCTATGGCTACACCTTC.

This chain joins TRBV19 and TRBJ1-1; 8 nucleotides agree with TRBD1. This CDR3 has 15 amino acids. Unmatched junction bases numbered 8, after V lost 5 bases and J lost 3 bases. Germline CDR1 is LNHDA and CDR2 is SQIVND (reference sequence). CDR3 sequence reads: CASSGPRGLYTEAFF. The CDR3 DNA is TGTGCCAGTAGTGGGCCCAGGGGGCTCTACACTGAAGCTTTCTTT.

V and J are TRBV7-6 and TRBJ2-7; 9 bases are shared with TRBD1. Germline lookup yields CDR1 SGHVS and CDR2 FNYEAQ. V shed 2 bases and J 6 bases; nucleotides not matched to a gene: 5. This CDR3 region has 14 residues. The CDR3 loop reads CASSLWDRDSEQYF. The CDR3 DNA is TGTGCCAGCAGCTTATGGGACAGGGATTCCGAGCAGTACTTC.

The chain joins TRBV7-3 to TRBJ2-1, with D possibly matching TRBD2 (5 bases). Deletions cut 1 base from V and 6 bases from J, with 19 bases between. Germline V gives CDR1 SGHTA, CDR2 FQGTGA. The CDR3 length is 17 residues. The CDR3 sequence is CASSLKSRGTYTNEQFF. CDR3 in DNA: TGTGCCAGCAGCTTAAAATCCCGGGGTACCTACACCAATGAGCAGTTCTTC.

The chain links TRBV18 to TRBJ2-5, with D perhaps matching TRBD2 (6 bases). The ends were cut back, 9 bases at V and 4 bases at J, with 15 bases in the middle. From germline, CDR1 is KGHSH and CDR2 LQKENI. CDR3 length equals 13 residues. The CDR3 reads CASSRGLGETQYF. In nucleotides, the CDR3 is TGTGCCAGTTCAAGGGGACTGGGAGAGACCCAGTACTTC. Supplemented by reference TRBV18 and TRBJ2-5, the full variable domain reads NAGVMQNPRHLVRRRGQEARLRCSPMKGHSHVYWYRQLPEEGLKFMVYLQKENIIDESGMPKERFSAEFPKEGPSILRIQQVVRGDSAAYFCASSRGLGETQYFGPGTRLLVL.

The V gene is TRBV5-1, the J gene TRBJ1-6; D not resolved. V gave up 4 bases and J gave up 3 bases, with 5 bases separating them. The CDR3 is 13 amino acids. Germline V gene sequence: CDR1 SGHRS, CDR2 YFSETQ. CDR3 bases: TGCGCCAGCAGCGCCAGCTATAATTCACCCCTCCACTTT. Residues: CASSASYNSPLHF.

CDR3 loop: CASRDFVNFYGYTF. The CDR3 region has the DNA TGTGCCAGCAGGGACTTCGTGAATTTCTATGGCTACACCTTC. V is TRBV2 and J is TRBJ1-2; D unresolved. V dropped 6 bases and J dropped 4 bases, with 15 bases sitting between them. The germline CDR1 and CDR2 sequences are SNHLY and FYNNEI. This CDR3 has 14 residues.

The chain uses TRBV7-8 and TRBJ1-1; possible D gene TRBD1, 6 bases. Trimming shortened V by 2 bases and J by 1 base, and 11 bases separated the two germline ends. The CDR3 sequence is 15 residues long. CDR1 SGHVS and CDR2 FQNEAQ come from the germline V gene. CDR3 in amino acids: CASSLTGTPNTEAFF. CDR3 DNA: TGTGCCAGCAGCTTAACCGGGACACCGAACACTGAAGCTTTCTTT.

This chain joins TRBV21-1 and TRBJ1-5; the table's D call, TRBD1, has no DNA check behind it. TRBV21-1 is classified as a pseudogene. The CDR3 extends over 20 amino acids. CDR3 bases: TGTGCCAGCAGCAAAGCGCCTAACAAGGGACAGGTGGATAGCAATCAGCCCCAGCATTTT. Amino acids: CASSKAPNKGQVDSNQPQHF.